This T cell receptor (beta chain) is from a study of OX40 agonist ivuxolimab in advanced cancers. Whole-study context: Having had anti-PD-1, anti-PD-L1 or anti-CTLA-4 therapy before was allowed, and around 39% had some. One hepatocellular carcinoma and a couple of cutaneous melanoma patients partially responded. Study results and caveats: Expanded peripheral T-cell antigen specificity went undetermined. Among the least clonally expanded were partial responders at 0.1-3.0 mg/kg.

This clone has more than one count but fewer than ten. What it recognizes is unknown. Germline loops: CDR1 MNHEY, CDR2 SMNVEV (reference sequence). The V end was cut by 3 bases, the J end by 0 bases, with 8 bases between. The CDR3 spans 15 residues. Generated by immunoSEQ multiplex PCR, the TCRdb table keeps only in-frame clones and is missing some. The table has around 50,000 clones, roughly 85% seen once. This receptor was taken from an adult with an advanced solid tumor such as melanoma, head and neck, liver or kidney cancer. The sequences come from CD4+ or CD8+ T cells sorted from blood, collected in a trial of the OX40 agonist ivuxolimab. The chain employs TRBV27 and TRBJ1-4, with unresolved D. This chain's CDR3 is CASSFGVTTNEKLFF. The CDR3 region has the DNA TGTGCCAGCAGTTTTGGAGTGACAACTAATGAAAAACTGTTTTTT.